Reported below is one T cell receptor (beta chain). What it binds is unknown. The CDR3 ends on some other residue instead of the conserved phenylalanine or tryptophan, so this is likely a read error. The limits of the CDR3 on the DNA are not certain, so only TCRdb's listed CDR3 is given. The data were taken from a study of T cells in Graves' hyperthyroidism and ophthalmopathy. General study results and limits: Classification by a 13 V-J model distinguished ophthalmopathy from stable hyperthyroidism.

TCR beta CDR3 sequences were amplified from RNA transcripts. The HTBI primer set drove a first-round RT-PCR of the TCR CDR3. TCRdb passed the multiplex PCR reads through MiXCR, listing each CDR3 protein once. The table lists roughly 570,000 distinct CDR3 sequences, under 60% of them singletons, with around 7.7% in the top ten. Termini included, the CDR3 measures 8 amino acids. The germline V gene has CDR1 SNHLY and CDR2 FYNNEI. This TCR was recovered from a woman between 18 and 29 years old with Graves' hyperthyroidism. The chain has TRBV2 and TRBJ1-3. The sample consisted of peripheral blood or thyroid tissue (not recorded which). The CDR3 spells CASSENTV.